This record concerns one TCR beta chain sequence. The CDR3 contains 12 residues. Germline V gene sequence: CDR1 SQVTM, CDR2 ANQGSEA. TCRdb reprocessed the 5' RACE reads, with one entry per CDR3 protein and no DNA. This sample's table has just over 300,000 distinct CDR3 sequences. These data come from a study of monozygotic twins with inflammatory bowel disease. The sample consisted of blood. This receptor was taken from a human donor with ulcerative colitis or Crohn's disease, or a healthy co-twin of an affected twin (not recorded which). This chain connects TRBV29-1 to TRBJ1-1; TCRdb lists TRBD1, though no DNA is available to test this call. Here the CDR3 reads CSVGQSNTEAFF.